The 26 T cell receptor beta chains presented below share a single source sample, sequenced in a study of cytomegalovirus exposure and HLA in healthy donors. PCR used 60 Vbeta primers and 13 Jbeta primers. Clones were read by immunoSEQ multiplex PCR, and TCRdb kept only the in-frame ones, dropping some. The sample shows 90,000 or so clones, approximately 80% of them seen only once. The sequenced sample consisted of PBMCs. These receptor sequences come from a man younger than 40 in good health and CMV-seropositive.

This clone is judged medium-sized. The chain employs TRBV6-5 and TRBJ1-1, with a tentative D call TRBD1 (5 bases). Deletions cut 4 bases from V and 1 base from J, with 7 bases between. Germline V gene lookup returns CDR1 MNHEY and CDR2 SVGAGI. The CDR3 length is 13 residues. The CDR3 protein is CASSSTENTEAFF. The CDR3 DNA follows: TGTGCCAGCAGTTCGACAGAGAACACTGAAGCTTTCTTT.

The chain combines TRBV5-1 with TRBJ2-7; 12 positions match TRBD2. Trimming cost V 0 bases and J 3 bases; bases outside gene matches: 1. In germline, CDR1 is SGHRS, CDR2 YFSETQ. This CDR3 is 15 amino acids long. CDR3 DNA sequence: TGCGCCAGCAGCTTGGGACTAGCGGGAGACTACGAGCAGTACTTC. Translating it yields CASSLGLAGDYEQYF.

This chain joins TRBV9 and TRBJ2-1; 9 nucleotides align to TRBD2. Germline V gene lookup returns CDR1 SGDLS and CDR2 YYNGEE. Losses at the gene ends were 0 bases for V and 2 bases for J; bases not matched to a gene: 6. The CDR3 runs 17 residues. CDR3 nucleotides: TGTGCCAGCAGCGTAGCTGCGGGAGGGCCCCCCTACAATGAGCAGTTCTTC. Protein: CASSVAAGGPPYNEQFF.

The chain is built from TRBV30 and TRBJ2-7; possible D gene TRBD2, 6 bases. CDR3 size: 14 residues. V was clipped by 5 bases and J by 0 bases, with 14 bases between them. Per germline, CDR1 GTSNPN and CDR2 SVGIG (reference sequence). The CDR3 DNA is TGTGCCTGGGCGGGGAGAGGGCACTCCTACGAGCAGTACTTC. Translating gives CAWAGRGHSYEQYF.

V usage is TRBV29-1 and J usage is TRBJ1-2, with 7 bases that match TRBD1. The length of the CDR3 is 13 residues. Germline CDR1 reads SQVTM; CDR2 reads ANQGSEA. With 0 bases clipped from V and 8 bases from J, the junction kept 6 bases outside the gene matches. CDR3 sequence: CSVEDWRGQGYTF. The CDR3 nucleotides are TGCAGCGTTGAAGACTGGAGGGGGCAAGGCTACACCTTC.

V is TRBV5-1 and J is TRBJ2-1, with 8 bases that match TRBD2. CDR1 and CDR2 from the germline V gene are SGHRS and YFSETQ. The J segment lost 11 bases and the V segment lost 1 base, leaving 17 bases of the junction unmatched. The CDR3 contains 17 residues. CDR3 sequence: CASSLWAGSDKREQQFF. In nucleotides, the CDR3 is TGCGCCAGCAGCTTGTGGGCGGGGTCCGACAAGCGGGAGCAGCAGTTCTTC.

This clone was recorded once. In nucleotides, the CDR3 is TGCGCCAGCAGCTTGGGGCCGGGACTAGCGGGAGGGTACAATGAGCAGTTCTTC. Its translation: CASSLGPGLAGGYNEQFF. This chain uses TRBV5-1 with TRBJ2-1, with 16 bases fitting TRBD2. Germline CDR1 is SGHRS and CDR2 is YFSETQ. J lost 4 bases, V lost 0 bases, and 4 bases had no gene match. The CDR3 has 18 residues.

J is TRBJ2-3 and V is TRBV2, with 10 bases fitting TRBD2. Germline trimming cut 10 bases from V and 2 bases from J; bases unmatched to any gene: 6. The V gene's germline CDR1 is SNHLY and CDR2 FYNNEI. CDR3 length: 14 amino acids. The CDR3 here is CATKREGTTDTQYF. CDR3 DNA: TGTGCCACAAAGCGGGAGGGTACCACAGATACGCAGTATTTT.

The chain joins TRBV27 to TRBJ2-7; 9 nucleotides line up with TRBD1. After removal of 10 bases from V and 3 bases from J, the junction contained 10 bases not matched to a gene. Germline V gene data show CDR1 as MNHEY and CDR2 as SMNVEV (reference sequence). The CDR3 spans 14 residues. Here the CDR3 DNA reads TGTGCCACAAAACCCCGGGACAGGGACTACGAGCAGTACTTC. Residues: CATKPRDRDYEQYF.

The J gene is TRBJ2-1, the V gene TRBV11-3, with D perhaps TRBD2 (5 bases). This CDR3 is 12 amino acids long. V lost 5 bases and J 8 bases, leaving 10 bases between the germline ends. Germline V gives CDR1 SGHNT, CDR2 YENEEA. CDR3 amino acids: CASSAGGYEQFF. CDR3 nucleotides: TGTGCCAGCAGCGCCGGAGGCTATGAGCAGTTCTTC.

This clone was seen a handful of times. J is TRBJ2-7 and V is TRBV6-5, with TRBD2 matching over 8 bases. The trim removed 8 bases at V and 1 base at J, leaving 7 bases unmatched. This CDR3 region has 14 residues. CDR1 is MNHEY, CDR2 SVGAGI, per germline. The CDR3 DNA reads TGTGCCAGCGGGGAGAGCGGGGGTTCCTACGAGCAGTACTTC. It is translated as CASGESGGSYEQYF.

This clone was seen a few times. The CDR3 reads CAISVGRDKSDTQYF. The CDR3 coding sequence is TGTGCCATCAGTGTGGGTAGGGACAAATCAGATACGCAGTATTTT. The chain joins TRBV10-3 to TRBJ2-3; possible D gene TRBD1, 6 bases. V lost 4 bases and J lost 4, with 15 bases in between. The CDR3 totals 15 residues. CDR1 is ENHRY, CDR2 SYGVKD, per germline.

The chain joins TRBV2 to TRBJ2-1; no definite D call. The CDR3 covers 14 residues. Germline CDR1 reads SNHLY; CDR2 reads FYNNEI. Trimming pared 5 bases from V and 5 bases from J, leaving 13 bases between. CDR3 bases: TGTGCCAGCAGTTTTGCGGTCGCAGACAATGAGCAGTTCTTC. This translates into CASSFAVADNEQFF.

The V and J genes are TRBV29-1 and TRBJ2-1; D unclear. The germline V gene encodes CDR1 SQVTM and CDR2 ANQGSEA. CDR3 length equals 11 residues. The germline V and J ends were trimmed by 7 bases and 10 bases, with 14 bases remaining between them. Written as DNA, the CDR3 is TGCAGCGCCGACTCCTTCGGGGAGCAGTTCTTC. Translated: CSADSFGEQFF.

CDR3 in DNA: TGTGCCAGCAGTTTAAGGGCAGGGGGCGACGAGCAGTACTTC. Translating gives CASSLRAGGDEQYF. The chain uses TRBV28 and TRBJ2-7; TRBD1 matches 8 bases. Germline assignment: CDR1 MDHEN and CDR2 SYDVKM. The CDR3 covers 14 residues. The ends lost 2 bases at V and 5 bases at J; junction bases unmatched: 5.

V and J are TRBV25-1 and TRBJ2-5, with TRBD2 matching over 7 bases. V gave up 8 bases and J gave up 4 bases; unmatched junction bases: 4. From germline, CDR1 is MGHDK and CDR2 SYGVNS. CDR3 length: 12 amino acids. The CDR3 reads CASGASGETQYF. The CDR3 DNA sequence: TGTGCCAGCGGCGCTAGCGGAGAGACCCAGTACTTC.

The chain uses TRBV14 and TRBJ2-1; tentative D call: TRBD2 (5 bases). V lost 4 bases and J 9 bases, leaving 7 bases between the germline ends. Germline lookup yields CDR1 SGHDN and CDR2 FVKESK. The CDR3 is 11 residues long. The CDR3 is CASSRRGEQFF. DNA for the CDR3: TGTGCCAGCAGCCGCCGGGGTGAGCAGTTCTTC.

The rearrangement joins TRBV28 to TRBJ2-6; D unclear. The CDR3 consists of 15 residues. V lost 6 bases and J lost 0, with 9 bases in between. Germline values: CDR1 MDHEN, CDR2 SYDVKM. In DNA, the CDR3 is TGTGCCAGCAGCCCAAGCCTCTCTGGGGCCAACGTCCTGACTTTC. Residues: CASSPSLSGANVLTF.

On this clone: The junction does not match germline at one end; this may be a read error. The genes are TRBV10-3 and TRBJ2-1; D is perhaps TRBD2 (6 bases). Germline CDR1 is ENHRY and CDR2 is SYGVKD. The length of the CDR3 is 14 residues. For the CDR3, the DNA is TGTGCCATCAGAACACCCGAGCTAGCGTCTGGTGAGCTCTTC. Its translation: CAIRTPELASGELF.

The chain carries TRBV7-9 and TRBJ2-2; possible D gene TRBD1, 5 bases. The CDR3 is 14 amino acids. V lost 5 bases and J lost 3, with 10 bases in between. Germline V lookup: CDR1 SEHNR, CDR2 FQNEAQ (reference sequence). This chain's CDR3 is CASSPDRYTGELFF. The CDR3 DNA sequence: TGTGCCAGCAGCCCCGACAGATACACCGGGGAGCTGTTTTTT.

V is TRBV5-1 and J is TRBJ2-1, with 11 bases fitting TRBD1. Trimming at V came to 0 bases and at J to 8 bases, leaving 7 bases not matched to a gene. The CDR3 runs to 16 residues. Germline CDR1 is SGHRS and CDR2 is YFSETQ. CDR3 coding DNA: TGCGCCAGCAGCTTGGGTCCCGGACAGGGGGCTGATGAGCAGTTCTTC. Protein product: CASSLGPGQGADEQFF.

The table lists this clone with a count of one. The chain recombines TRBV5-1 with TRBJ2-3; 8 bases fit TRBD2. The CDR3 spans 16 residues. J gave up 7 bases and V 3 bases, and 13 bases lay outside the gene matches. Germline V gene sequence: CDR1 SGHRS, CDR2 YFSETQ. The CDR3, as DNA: TGCGCCAGCAGCTCCTTGGGAGGGACTAGAGATAATACGCAGTATTTT. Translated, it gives CASSSLGGTRDNTQYF. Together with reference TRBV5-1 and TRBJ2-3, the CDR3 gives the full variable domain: KAGVTQTPRYLIKTRGQQVTLSCSPISGHRSVSWYQQTPGQGLQFLFEYFSETQRNKGNFPGRFSGRQFSNSRSEMNVSTLELGDSALYLCASSSLGGTRDNTQYFGPGTRLTVL.

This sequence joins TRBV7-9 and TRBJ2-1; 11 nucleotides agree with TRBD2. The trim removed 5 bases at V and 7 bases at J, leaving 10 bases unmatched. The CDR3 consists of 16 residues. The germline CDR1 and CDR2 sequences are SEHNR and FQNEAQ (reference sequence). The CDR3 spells CASSPNGGTSGNEQFF. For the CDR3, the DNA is TGTGCCAGCAGCCCGAACGGTGGGACTAGCGGTAATGAGCAGTTCTTC.

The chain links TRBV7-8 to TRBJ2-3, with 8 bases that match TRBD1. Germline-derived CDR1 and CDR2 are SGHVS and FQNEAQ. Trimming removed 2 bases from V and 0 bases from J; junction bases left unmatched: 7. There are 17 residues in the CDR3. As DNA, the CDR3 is TGTGCCAGCAGCTTAAAGCCGGGACAGGCTAGCACAGATACGCAGTATTTT. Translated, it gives CASSLKPGQASTDTQYF.

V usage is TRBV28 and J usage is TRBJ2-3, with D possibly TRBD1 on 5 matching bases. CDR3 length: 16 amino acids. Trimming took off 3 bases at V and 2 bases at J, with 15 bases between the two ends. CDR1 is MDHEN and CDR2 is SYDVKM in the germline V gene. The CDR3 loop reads CASSFPLEQVTDTQYF. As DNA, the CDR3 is TGTGCCAGCAGTTTTCCCCTCGAACAGGTCACAGATACGCAGTATTTT.

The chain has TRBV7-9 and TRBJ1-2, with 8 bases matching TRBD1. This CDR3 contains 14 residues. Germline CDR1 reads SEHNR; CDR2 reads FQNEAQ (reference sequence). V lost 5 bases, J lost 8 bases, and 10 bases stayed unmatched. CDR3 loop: CASSLTQGAHGYTF. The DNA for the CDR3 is TGTGCCAGCAGCCTCACGCAGGGGGCTCACGGCTACACCTTC.